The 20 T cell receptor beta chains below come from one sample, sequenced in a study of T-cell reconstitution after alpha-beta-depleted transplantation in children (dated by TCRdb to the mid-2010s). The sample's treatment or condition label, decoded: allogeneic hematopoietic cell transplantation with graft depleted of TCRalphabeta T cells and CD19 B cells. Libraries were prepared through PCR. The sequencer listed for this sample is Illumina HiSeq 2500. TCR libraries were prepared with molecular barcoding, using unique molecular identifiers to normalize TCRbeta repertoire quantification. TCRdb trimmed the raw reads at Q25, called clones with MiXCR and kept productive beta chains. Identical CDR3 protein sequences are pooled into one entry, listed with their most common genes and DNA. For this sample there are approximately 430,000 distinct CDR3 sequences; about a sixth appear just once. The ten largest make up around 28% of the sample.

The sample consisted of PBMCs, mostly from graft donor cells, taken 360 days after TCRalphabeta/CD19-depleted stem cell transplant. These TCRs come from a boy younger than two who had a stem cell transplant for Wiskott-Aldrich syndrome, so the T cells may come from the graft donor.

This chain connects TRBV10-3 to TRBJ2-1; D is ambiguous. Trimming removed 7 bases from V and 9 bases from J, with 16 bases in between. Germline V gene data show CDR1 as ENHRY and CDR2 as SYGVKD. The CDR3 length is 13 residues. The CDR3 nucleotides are TGTGCCATCACGCGACATCTGGGTGGTGAGCAGTTCTTC. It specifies CAITRHLGGEQFF.

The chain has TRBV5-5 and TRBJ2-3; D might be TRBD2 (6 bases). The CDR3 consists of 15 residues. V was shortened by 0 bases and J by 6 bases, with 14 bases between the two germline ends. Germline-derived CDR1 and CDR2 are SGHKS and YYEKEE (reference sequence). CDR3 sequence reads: CASSLGRERADTQYF. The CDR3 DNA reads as TGTGCCAGCAGCTTGGGACGGGAGCGTGCGGATACGCAGTATTTT.

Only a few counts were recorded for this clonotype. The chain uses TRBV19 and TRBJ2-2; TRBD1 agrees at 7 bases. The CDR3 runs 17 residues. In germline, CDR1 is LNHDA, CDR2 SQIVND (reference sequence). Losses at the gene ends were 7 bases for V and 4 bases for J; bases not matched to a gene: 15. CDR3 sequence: CASTYGPYRGRTGELFF. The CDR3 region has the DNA TGTGCCAGTACCTATGGTCCCTACAGGGGTCGCACCGGGGAGCTGTTTTTT.

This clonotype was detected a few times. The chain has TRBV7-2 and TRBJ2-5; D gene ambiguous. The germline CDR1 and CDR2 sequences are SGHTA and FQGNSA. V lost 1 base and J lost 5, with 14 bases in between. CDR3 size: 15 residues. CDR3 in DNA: TGTGCCAGCAGCTTAGGGCAGGCTTTCGGCGAGACCCAGTACTTC. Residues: CASSLGQAFGETQYF.

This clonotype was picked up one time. The CDR3 region has the DNA TGTGCCAGCACCCTACAACCTTTAGCTCACTCCTATGGCTACACCTTC. Amino acids: CASTLQPLAHSYGYTF. The rearrangement uses TRBV6-1 and TRBJ1-2; D gene ambiguous. Trimming removed 7 bases at V and 4 bases at J, with 22 bases between. The CDR3 runs to 16 residues. Germline V gives CDR1 MNHNS, CDR2 SASEGT.

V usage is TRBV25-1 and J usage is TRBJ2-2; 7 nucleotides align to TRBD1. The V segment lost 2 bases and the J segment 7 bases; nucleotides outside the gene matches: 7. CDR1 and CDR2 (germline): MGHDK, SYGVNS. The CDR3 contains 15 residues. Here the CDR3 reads CASSERGRGFGELFF. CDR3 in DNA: TGTGCCAGCAGTGAAAGGGGCAGGGGGTTCGGGGAGCTGTTTTTT.

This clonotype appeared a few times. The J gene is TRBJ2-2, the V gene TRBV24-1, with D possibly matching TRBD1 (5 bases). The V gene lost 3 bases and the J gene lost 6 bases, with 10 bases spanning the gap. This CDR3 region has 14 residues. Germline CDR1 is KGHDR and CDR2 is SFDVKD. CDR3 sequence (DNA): TGTGCCACCAGTGATCAAGGGGATCCCGGGGAGCTGTTTTTT. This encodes CATSDQGDPGELFF.

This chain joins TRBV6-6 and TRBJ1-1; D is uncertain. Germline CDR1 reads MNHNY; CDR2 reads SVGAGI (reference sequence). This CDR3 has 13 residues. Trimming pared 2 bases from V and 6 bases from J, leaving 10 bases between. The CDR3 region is CASSYATTPEAFF. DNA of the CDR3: TGTGCCAGCAGTTACGCAACAACACCTGAAGCTTTCTTT.

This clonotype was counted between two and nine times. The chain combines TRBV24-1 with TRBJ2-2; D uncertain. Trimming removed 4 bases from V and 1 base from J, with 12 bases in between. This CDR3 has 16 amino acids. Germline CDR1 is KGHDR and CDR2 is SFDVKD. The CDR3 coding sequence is TGTGCCACCAGTGACATCTATGACAAGAACACCGGGGAGCTGTTTTTT. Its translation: CATSDIYDKNTGELFF.

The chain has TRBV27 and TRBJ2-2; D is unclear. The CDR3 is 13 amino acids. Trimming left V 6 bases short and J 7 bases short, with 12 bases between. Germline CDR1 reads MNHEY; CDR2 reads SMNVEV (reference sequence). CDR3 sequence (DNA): TGTGCCAGCAGCTGGATTTTTTACGGGGAGCTGTTTTTT. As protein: CASSWIFYGELFF.

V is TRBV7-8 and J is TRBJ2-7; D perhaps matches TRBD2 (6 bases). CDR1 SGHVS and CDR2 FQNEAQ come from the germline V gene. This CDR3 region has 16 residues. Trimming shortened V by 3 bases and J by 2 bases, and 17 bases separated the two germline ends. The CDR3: CASSLSLLRTTYEQYF. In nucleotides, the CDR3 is TGTGCCAGCAGCTTGTCCCTTCTTCGGACTACCTACGAGCAGTACTTC.

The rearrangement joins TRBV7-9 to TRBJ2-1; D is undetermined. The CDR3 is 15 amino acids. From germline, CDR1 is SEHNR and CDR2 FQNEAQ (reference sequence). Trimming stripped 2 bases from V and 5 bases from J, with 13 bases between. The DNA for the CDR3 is TGTGCCAGCAGCTTAATTAGTCTAACTAACAATGAGCAGTTCTTC. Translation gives CASSLISLTNNEQFF.

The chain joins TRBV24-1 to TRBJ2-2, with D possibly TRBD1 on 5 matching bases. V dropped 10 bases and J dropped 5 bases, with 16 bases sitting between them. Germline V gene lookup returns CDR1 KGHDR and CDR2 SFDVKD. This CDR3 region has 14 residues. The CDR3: CATSPPGKTGELFF. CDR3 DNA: TGTGCCACTAGTCCCCCAGGGAAGACCGGGGAGCTGTTTTTT.

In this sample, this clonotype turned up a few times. The DNA of the CDR3 is TGCAGTGCCCCGAAGGGACTAGCGGAGCGGGGGAACACCGGGGAGCTGTTTTTT. This sequence encodes CSAPKGLAERGNTGELFF. The J gene is TRBJ2-2, the V gene TRBV20-1; 11 bases fit TRBD2. From germline, CDR1 is DFQATT and CDR2 SNEGSKA (reference sequence). This CDR3 has 18 amino acids. The trim removed 6 bases at V and 1 base at J, leaving 13 bases unmatched.

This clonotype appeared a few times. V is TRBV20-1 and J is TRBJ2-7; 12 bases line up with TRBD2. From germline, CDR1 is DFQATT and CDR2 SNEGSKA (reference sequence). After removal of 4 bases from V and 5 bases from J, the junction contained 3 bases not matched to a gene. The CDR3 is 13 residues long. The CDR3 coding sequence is TGCAGTGCTACTAGCGGGAGGGCCAACGAGCAGTACTTC. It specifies CSATSGRANEQYF.

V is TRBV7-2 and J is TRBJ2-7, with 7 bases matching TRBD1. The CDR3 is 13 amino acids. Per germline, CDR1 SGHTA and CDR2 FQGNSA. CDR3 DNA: TGTGCGGCGCCGAGACAGGGTCCCTACGAGCAGTACTTC. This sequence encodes CAAPRQGPYEQYF.

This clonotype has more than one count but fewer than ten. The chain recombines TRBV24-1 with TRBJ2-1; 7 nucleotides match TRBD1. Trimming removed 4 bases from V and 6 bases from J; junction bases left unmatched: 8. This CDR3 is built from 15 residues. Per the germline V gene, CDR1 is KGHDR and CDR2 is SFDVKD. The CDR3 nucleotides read TGTGCCACCAGTGAACCACGACAGGGTGCCAATGAGCAGTTCTTC. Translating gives CATSEPRQGANEQFF.

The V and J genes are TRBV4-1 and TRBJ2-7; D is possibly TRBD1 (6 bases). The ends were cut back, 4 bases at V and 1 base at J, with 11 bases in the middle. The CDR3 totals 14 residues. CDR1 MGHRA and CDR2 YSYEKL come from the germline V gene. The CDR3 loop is CASSRPGQSYEQYF. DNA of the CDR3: TGCGCCAGCAGCCGACCGGGACAATCCTACGAGCAGTACTTC.

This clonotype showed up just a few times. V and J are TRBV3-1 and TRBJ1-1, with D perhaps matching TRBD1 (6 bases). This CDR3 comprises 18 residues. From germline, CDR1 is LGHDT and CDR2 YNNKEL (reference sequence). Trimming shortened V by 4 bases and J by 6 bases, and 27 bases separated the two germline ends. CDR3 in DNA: TGTGCCAGCAGCCCGTTGCGCGGTCTCGAGGGGGGGTACTCTGAAGCTTTCTTT. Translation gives CASSPLRGLEGGYSEAFF.

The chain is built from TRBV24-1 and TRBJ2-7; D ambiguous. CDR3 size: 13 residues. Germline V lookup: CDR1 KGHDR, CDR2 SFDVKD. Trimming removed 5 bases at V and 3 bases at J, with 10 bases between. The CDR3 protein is CATSGLRNYEQYF. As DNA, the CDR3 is TGTGCCACCAGTGGGCTCCGAAACTACGAGCAGTACTTC.